This record looks at one TCR beta chain sequence and its context. What it binds is unknown. V shed 5 bases and J 4 bases; nucleotides not matched to a gene: 12. CDR3 size: 16 residues. Per germline, CDR1 SGHVS and CDR2 FQNEAQ. This entry belongs to a study of T cells after yellow fever vaccination. Overall study results and limits: The study found a weaker secondary response that peaked faster, day 5 versus 15.

One entry per CDR3 protein results from TCRdb running MiXCR on the 5' RACE reads. The table records 200,000 to 250,000 distinct CDR3 sequences, approximately 3% of them present only once. The clonotype was recovered from a man aged 18 to 30 who received the YFV17D yellow fever vaccine. The rearrangement joins TRBV7-8 to TRBJ2-5; 8 nucleotides agree with TRBD1. Sequences were derived from CD4+ T cells sorted from PBMCs, sampled 10 days after the yellow fever booster vaccination. The CDR3 is CASSPTPGTGLETQYF. The CDR3 DNA reads as TGTGCCAGCAGCCCAACCCCCGGGACAGGCCTAGAGACCCAGTACTTC.